Listed here are 24 T cell receptor beta chains from one sample, sequenced in a study of blood T cell repertoires in COVID-19. Sequencing used immunoSEQ multiplex PCR; TCRdb keeps in-frame clones, though not all of them. The sample shows over 100,000 clones, over 75% of them seen only once. The sequenced sample was peripheral blood. The origin of the receptors is a man older than 75 with acute or convalescent COVID-19.

The V gene is TRBV5-8, the J gene TRBJ1-2, with D possibly matching TRBD1 (5 bases). Germline V gene data show CDR1 as SGHTS and CDR2 as YDEGEE. V was cut by 4 bases and J by 2 bases, with 9 bases left in between. There are 13 residues in the CDR3. CDR3 loop: CASSRGGNYGYTF. The CDR3 nucleotides read TGTGCCAGCAGCCGTGGGGGGAACTATGGCTACACCTTC.

The chain combines TRBV5-1 with TRBJ2-5; a weak D match, TRBD1 (6 bases). The V gene's germline CDR1 is SGHRS and CDR2 YFSETQ. Deletions cut 2 bases from V and 5 bases from J, with 10 bases between. The CDR3 has 13 residues. This CDR3 reads CASSLGGEETQYF. The CDR3 region has the DNA TGCGCCAGCAGCTTAGGGGGTGAGGAGACCCAGTACTTC.

The rearrangement joins TRBV2 to TRBJ2-7, with TRBD2 identical over 7 bases. Trimming removed 6 bases from V and 2 bases from J; junction bases left unmatched: 7. The germline V gene encodes CDR1 SNHLY and CDR2 FYNNEI. The CDR3 contains 14 residues. The CDR3 DNA follows: TGTGCCAGCAGGGGGGAGGGGACCACCTACGAGCAGTACTTC. It translates to CASRGEGTTYEQYF.

The chain is built from TRBV12-3 or TRBV12-4 and TRBJ1-4; a weak D match, TRBD1 (5 bases). The length of the CDR3 is 13 residues. Trimming took off 1 base at V and 8 bases at J, with 8 bases between the two ends. This CDR3 reads CASSLEGWEKLFF. Written as DNA, the CDR3 is TGTGCCAGCAGTTTAGAGGGGTGGGAAAAACTGTTTTTT.

This clone was seen a handful of times. The chain has TRBV19 and TRBJ1-1, with 7 bases that match TRBD1. Germline trimming cut 5 bases from V and 0 bases from J; bases unmatched to any gene: 3. Germline V gene data show CDR1 as LNHDA and CDR2 as SQIVND (reference sequence). This CDR3 is built from 14 residues. In DNA, the CDR3 is TGTGCCAGTAGTCGACAGGGTATGAACACTGAAGCTTTCTTT. This gives the protein CASSRQGMNTEAFF.

The chain links TRBV5-6 to TRBJ2-1; 7 bases map to TRBD2. The ends lost 0 bases at V and 10 bases at J; junction bases unmatched: 4. The CDR3 loop spans 13 amino acids. Germline loops: CDR1 SGHDT, CDR2 YYEEEE. For the CDR3, the DNA is TGTGCCAGCAGCTTGGGGACTAGGTCCGAGCAGTTCTTC. This codes for CASSLGTRSEQFF.

The J gene is TRBJ1-5, the V gene TRBV18; D perhaps matches TRBD1 (6 bases). V shed 0 bases and J shed 7 bases, with 7 bases lying between them. This CDR3 is built from 13 residues. CDR1 and CDR2 from the germline V gene are KGHSH and LQKENI. This CDR3 is CASSPPTGQPQHF. CDR3 bases: TGTGCCAGCTCACCACCGACAGGCCAGCCCCAGCATTTT.

The rearrangement uses TRBV15 and TRBJ2-5, with TRBD1 matching over 8 bases. From germline, CDR1 is LNHNV and CDR2 YYDKDF (reference sequence). V was pared by 2 bases and J by 5 bases, with 13 bases of the junction left unmatched. The CDR3 has 17 residues. The CDR3 DNA sequence: TGTGCCACCAGCAGATCCCTTACAGGGGGTTCTCGGGAGACCCAGTACTTC. Encoded protein: CATSRSLTGGSRETQYF.

The V and J genes are TRBV7-8 and TRBJ2-7, with D maybe TRBD2 (6 bases). Germline CDR1 reads SGHVS; CDR2 reads FQNEAQ. The CDR3 has 14 amino acids. Trimming cost V 7 bases and J 0 bases, with 13 bases left between them. The CDR3 DNA follows: TGTGCCAGCACCCTCGGGACTTTCTCCTACGAGCAGTACTTC. Encoded protein: CASTLGTFSYEQYF.

This chain joins TRBV10-1 and TRBJ1-2; 7 bases match TRBD1. J gave up 2 bases and V 6 bases, and 3 bases lay outside the gene matches. The length of the CDR3 is 13 residues. Germline V gene data show CDR1 as WNHNN and CDR2 as SYGVQD (reference sequence). The CDR3 DNA reads TGCGCCAGCAGCCCACAGGGGAACTATGGCTACACCTTC. This translates into CASSPQGNYGYTF.

The chain links TRBV6-1 to TRBJ1-1; no definite D call. Trimming took 2 bases from V and 0 from J, leaving 7 bases between them. The CDR3 has 14 residues. From germline, CDR1 is MNHNS and CDR2 SASEGT. The CDR3 DNA is TGTGCCAGCAGTGAATCCAGGCTGAACACTGAAGCTTTCTTT. This gives the protein CASSESRLNTEAFF.

J is TRBJ1-3 and V is TRBV14; D perhaps matches TRBD1 (5 bases). CDR1 is SGHDN and CDR2 is FVKESK in the germline V gene. Trimming took off 4 bases at V and 4 bases at J, with 14 bases between the two ends. This CDR3 is built from 15 residues. CDR3 in amino acids: CASSPGGLSGNTIYF. The CDR3 coding sequence is TGTGCCAGCAGCCCGGGGGGTCTCTCCGGAAACACCATATATTTT.

The chain employs TRBV14 and TRBJ1-6, with 10 bases lining up with TRBD1. Germline CDR1 is SGHDN and CDR2 is FVKESK. Losses at the gene ends were 2 bases for V and 10 bases for J; bases not matched to a gene: 8. This CDR3 region has 16 residues. The CDR3 reads CASSQLKPGQGSPLHF. In nucleotides, the CDR3 is TGTGCCAGCAGCCAACTTAAACCGGGACAGGGGTCACCCCTCCACTTT.

The chain couples TRBV5-1 to TRBJ2-3, with 7 bases identical to TRBD2. The CDR3 length is 13 residues. The germline V gene encodes CDR1 SGHRS and CDR2 YFSETQ. V lost 4 bases to trimming and J lost 3 bases; unmatched junction nucleotides: 2. The CDR3 loop is CASSGTKTDTQYF. The DNA for the CDR3 is TGCGCCAGCAGCGGGACTAAAACAGATACGCAGTATTTT.

The chain has TRBV2 and TRBJ1-2; TRBD1 might be the D (5 bases). The CDR3 sequence is 13 residues long. Per germline, CDR1 SNHLY and CDR2 FYNNEI. V gave up 11 bases and J gave up 0 bases, with 13 bases separating them. The CDR3 region has the DNA TGTGCCGGTGGGGGGTATTCTAACTATGGCTACACCTTC. This encodes CAGGGYSNYGYTF.

This chain uses TRBV6-6 with TRBJ1-5, with D unclear. V lost 0 bases and J 3 bases, leaving 6 bases between the germline ends. The CDR3 has 14 amino acids. Germline CDR1 MNHNY, CDR2 SVGAGI (reference sequence). The CDR3 is CASSYSENNQPQHF. CDR3 coding DNA: TGTGCCAGCAGTTACTCCGAGAACAATCAGCCCCAGCATTTT.

The J gene is TRBJ2-1, the V gene TRBV6-1; a possible D gene is TRBD1 (5 bases). The CDR3 is 18 amino acids. Germline-derived CDR1 and CDR2 are MNHNS and SASEGT. Trimming removed 1 base from V and 4 bases from J, with 20 bases in between. CDR3 nucleotides: TGTGCCAGCAGTGAAGAGCAGGGTAGGATTAAATCTTACAATGAGCAGTTCTTC. Protein product: CASSEEQGRIKSYNEQFF.

The chain combines TRBV10-3 with TRBJ1-1; no reliable D call. Between the trimmed V and J ends, which lost 3 bases and 9 bases, there was a span of 20 bases. Germline values: CDR1 ENHRY, CDR2 SYGVKD. There are 15 residues in the CDR3. CDR3: CAISDGGSGRKKAFF. The DNA of the CDR3 is TGTGCCATCAGTGATGGAGGGTCGGGAAGGAAGAAAGCTTTCTTT.

The rearrangement links TRBV6-6 to TRBJ2-7; 8 nucleotides agree with TRBD1. CDR3 length: 15 amino acids. Germline V gives CDR1 MNHNY, CDR2 SVGAGI (reference sequence). J gave up 3 bases and V 0 bases, and 4 bases lay outside the gene matches. The CDR3 region has the DNA TGTGCCAGCAGTTACTCAGCTGGACAGGGCTACGAGCAGTACTTC. It is translated as CASSYSAGQGYEQYF.

About this clone: Other DNA sequences in the sample encode the same CDR3. This sequence joins TRBV9 and TRBJ2-7; D is ambiguous. Between the trimmed V and J ends, which lost 0 bases and 3 bases, there was a span of 7 bases. The length of the CDR3 is 13 residues. Germline CDR1 reads SGDLS; CDR2 reads YYNGEE. Here the CDR3 DNA reads TGTGCCAGCAGCGTAGGCAACAGCTACGAGCAGTACTTC. Residues: CASSVGNSYEQYF.

The V call is TRBV29-1, the J call TRBJ1-5; 9 bases map to TRBD1. The CDR3 covers 14 residues. Germline loops: CDR1 SQVTM, CDR2 ANQGSEA. The V and J ends lost 5 bases and 6 bases, in that order; junction bases with no gene match: 8. CDR3 sequence reads: CSVITGGGGQPQHF. CDR3 sequence (DNA): TGCAGCGTTATAACAGGGGGCGGGGGTCAGCCCCAGCATTTT.

The gene calls are TRBV20-1 and TRBJ2-3, with D perhaps matching TRBD2 (6 bases). The CDR3 has 15 residues. The germline CDR1 and CDR2 sequences are DFQATT and SNEGSKA (reference sequence). V was trimmed by 3 bases and J by 3 bases, leaving 16 bases between them. The CDR3 region is CSASSGSGGTDTQYF. The DNA for the CDR3 is TGCAGTGCTAGTAGCGGAAGCGGTGGGACAGATACGCAGTATTTT.

The J gene is TRBJ1-2, the V gene TRBV5-6, with D unclear. The CDR3 runs to 13 residues. V dropped 0 bases and J dropped 0 bases, with 3 bases sitting between them. The germline CDR1 and CDR2 sequences are SGHDT and YYEEEE. The DNA for the CDR3 is TGTGCCAGCAGCTTGGACACTAACTATGGCTACACCTTC. Amino acids: CASSLDTNYGYTF.

This chain uses TRBV2 with TRBJ1-5; the match to TRBD1 covers 7 bases. The CDR3 is made up of 15 amino acids. Germline-derived CDR1 and CDR2 are SNHLY and FYNNEI. V shed 0 bases and J 6 bases; nucleotides not matched to a gene: 5. The CDR3 region is CASSEADRDGQPQHF. CDR3 bases: TGTGCCAGCAGTGAAGCAGACAGGGATGGTCAGCCCCAGCATTTT.